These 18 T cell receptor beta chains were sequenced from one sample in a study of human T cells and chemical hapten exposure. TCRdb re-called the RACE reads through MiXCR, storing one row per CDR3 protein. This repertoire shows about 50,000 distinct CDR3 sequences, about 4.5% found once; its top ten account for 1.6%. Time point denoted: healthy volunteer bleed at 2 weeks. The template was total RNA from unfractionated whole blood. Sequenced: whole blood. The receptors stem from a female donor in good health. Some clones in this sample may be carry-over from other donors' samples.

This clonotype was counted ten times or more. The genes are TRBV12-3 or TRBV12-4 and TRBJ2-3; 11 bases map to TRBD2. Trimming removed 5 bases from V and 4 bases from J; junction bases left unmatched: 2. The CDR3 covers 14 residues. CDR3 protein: CASSPSGGSDTQYF. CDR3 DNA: TGTGCCAGCAGTCCTAGCGGGGGGTCAGATACGCAGTATTTT.

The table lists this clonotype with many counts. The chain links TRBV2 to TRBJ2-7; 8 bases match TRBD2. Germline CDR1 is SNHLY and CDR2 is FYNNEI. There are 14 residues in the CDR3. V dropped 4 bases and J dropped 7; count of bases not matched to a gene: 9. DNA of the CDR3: TGTGCCAGCAGTGGTCTCGGGGGGGGAGGGGAGCAGTACTTC. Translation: CASSGLGGGGEQYF.

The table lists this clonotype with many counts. CDR3 coding DNA: TGTGCCATCAGTGACCCGGCCAGGGGGGAGCCCTCCTACGAGCAGTACTTC. This codes for CAISDPARGEPSYEQYF. The rearrangement links TRBV10-3 to TRBJ2-7; D perhaps matches TRBD1 (7 bases). The CDR3 extends over 17 amino acids. With 3 bases removed from V and 0 bases from J, the gap between germline ends came to 18 bases. Germline CDR1 is ENHRY and CDR2 is SYGVKD.

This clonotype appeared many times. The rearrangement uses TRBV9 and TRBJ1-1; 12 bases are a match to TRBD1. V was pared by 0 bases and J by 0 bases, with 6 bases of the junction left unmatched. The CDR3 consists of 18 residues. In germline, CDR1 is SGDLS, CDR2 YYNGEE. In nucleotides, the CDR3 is TGTGCCAGCAGCGTAGCTTGGGACAGGGGGCAAATGAACACTGAAGCTTTCTTT. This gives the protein CASSVAWDRGQMNTEAFF.

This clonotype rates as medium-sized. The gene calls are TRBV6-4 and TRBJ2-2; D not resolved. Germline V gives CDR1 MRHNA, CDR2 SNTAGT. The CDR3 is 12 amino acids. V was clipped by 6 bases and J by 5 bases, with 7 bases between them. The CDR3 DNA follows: TGTGCCAGCAGAACAGAGACCGGGGAGCTGTTTTTT. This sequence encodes CASRTETGELFF.

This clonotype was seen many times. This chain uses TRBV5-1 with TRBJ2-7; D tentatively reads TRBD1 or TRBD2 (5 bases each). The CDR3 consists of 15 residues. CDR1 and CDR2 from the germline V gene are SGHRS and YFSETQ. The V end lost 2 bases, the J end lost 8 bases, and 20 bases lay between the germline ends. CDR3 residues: CASSLKIQGEDKQYF. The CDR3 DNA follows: TGCGCCAGCAGCTTAAAAATTCAGGGAGAGGACAAGCAGTACTTC.

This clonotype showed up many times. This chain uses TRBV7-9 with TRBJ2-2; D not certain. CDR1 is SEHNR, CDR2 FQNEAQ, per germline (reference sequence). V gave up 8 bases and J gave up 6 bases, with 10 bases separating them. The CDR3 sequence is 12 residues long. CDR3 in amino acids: CASAVESGELFF. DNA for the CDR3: TGTGCCAGCGCTGTTGAGTCCGGGGAGCTGTTTTTT. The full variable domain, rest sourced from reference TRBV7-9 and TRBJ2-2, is DTGVSQNPRHKITKRGQNVTFRCDPISEHNRLYWYRQTLGQGPEFLTYFQNEAQLEKSRLLSDRFSAERPKGSFSTLEIQRTEQGDSAMYLCASAVESGELFFGEGSRLTVL.

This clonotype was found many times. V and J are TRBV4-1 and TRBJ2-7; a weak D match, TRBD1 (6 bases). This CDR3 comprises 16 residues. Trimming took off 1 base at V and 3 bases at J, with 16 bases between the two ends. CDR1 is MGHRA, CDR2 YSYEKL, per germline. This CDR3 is CASSQGQVLDYYEQYF. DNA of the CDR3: TGCGCCAGCAGCCAAGGACAGGTCCTTGACTACTACGAGCAGTACTTC.

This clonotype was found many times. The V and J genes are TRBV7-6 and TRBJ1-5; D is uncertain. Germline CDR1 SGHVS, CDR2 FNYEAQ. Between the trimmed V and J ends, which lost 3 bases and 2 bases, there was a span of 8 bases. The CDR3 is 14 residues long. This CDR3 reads CASSLGSGNQPQHF. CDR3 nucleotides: TGTGCCAGCAGCTTGGGCTCTGGCAATCAGCCCCAGCATTTT.

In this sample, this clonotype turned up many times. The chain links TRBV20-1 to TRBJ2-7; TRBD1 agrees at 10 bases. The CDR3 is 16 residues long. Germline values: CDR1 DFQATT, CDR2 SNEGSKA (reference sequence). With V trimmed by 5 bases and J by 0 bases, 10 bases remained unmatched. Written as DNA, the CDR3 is TGCAGTGCTGTCCCGGGACAGGGGTACAGCTCCTACGAGCAGTACTTC. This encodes CSAVPGQGYSSYEQYF.

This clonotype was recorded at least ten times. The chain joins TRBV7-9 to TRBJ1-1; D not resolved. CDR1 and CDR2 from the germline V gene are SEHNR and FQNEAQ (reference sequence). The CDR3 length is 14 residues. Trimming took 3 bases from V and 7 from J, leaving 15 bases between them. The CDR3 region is CASSFYWHSGEAFF. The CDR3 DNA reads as TGTGCCAGCAGCTTTTACTGGCATTCCGGTGAAGCTTTCTTT. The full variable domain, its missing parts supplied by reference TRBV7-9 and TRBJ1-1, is DTGVSQNPRHKITKRGQNVTFRCDPISEHNRLYWYRQTLGQGPEFLTYFQNEAQLEKSRLLSDRFSAERPKGSFSTLEIQRTEQGDSAMYLCASSFYWHSGEAFFGQGTRLTVV.

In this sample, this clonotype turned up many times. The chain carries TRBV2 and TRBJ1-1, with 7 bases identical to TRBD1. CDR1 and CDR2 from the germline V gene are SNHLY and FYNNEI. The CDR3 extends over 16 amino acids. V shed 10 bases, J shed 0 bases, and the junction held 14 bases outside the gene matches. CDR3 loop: CAIRSRTGDLNTEAFF. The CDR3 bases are TGTGCCATCCGCTCTCGGACAGGAGACCTGAACACTGAAGCTTTCTTT.

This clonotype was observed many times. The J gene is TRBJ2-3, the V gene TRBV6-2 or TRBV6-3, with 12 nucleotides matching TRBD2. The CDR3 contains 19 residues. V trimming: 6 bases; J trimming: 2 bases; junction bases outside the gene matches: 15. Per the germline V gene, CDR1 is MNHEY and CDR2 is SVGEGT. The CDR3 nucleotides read TGTGCCAGCAGCCGAGCGCCCCCTGGACTAGCGGGGAACACAGATACGCAGTATTTT. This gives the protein CASSRAPPGLAGNTDTQYF.

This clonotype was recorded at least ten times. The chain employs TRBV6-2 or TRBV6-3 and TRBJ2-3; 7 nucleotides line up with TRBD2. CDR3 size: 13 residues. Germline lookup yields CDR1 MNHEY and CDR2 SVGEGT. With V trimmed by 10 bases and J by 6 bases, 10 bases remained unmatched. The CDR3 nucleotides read TGTGCCACTAATGGGGGGGGAGTGGATACGCAGTATTTT. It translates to CATNGGGVDTQYF.

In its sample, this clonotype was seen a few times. CDR3 sequence reads: CASSHIPLTSTDTQYF. Here the CDR3 DNA reads TGCGCCAGCAGCCACATTCCCCTGACTAGCACAGATACGCAGTATTTT. The rearrangement links TRBV4-3 to TRBJ2-3; no definite D call. Germline CDR1 and CDR2: LGHNA and YSLEER. Trimming shortened V by 3 bases and J by 0 bases, and 13 bases separated the two germline ends. CDR3 length equals 16 residues.

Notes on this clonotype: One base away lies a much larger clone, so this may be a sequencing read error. The CDR3 region is CASSLWDRTVEAFF. The CDR3 coding sequence is TGTGCCAGCAGCTTATGGGACAGGACGGTAGAAGCTTTCTTT. V usage is TRBV7-8 and J usage is TRBJ1-1; TRBD1 matches 8 bases. V was clipped by 2 bases and J by 8 bases; unmatched bases: 7. The CDR3 consists of 14 residues. Germline CDR1 SGHVS, CDR2 FQNEAQ.

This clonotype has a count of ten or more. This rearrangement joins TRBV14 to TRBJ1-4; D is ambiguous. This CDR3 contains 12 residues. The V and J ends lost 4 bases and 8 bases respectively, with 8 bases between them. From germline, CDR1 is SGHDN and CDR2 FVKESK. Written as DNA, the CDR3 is TGTGCCAGCAGCCTTTCTCGAGAAAAACTGTTTTTT. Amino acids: CASSLSREKLFF. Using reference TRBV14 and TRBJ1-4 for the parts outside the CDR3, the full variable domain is EAGVTQFPSHSVIEKGQTVTLRCDPISGHDNLYWYRRVMGKEIKFLLHFVKESKQDESGMPNNRFLAERTGGTYSTLKVQPAELEDSGVYFCASSLSREKLFFGSGTQLSVL.

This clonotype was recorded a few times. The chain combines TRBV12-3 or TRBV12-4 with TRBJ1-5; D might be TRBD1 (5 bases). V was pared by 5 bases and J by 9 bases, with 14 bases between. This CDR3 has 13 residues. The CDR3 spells CASSPPPGGPQHF. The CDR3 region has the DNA TGTGCCAGCAGTCCCCCCCCGGGGGGGCCCCAGCATTTT.